The text below deals with one TCR beta chain. This clone showed up just once. This receptor's antigen is unknown. Base qualities are missing; no much larger clone stands one base away. The CDR3 regions of human TCRbeta chains were subjected to immunosequencing. The original pipeline was this. TCRs in the repertoires were matched against a reference library of SARS-CoV-2-specific TCRs that had been generated with the MIRA antigen-specificity platform. Breadth was defined as the fraction of unique TCRs that were SARS-CoV-2-associated. Depth was defined as the fraction of total T cells that were SARS-CoV-2-associated. Using the MIRA data, each spike-specific TCR was mapped to the spike region that the TCR reacts to and placed in a CD4 or CD8 class. Log10-transformed breadth and depth values were compared by one-way ANOVA with Sidak's multiple comparisons tests. Sourced from immuneACCESS, this table was stored by TCRdb with only in-frame sequences that have V and J called. A share of the clones is absent; for the studies checked, an unresolved V gene accounts for under half, and the remainder has no known explanation. V, J and clone size reflect that table, while D and trimming were determined from the DNA. The sample has 90,000 to 120,000 clones on record, around 90% of them singletons. Clones ranked in the top ten supply 2% to 3% of the sample.

The sample's time point label, in plain terms: about 28 days (+/-7) after the second vaccine dose. AZD1222 recipients whose second dose came at about 4 weeks and those whose second dose came at about 12 weeks were combined into one group, since spike-specific TCR depth and breadth did not differ between the two schedules. The vaccinee samples were drawn from two UK trials, COV001 and COV002, one of which was a single-blind randomized controlled phase 2/3 trial testing AZD1222 (ChAdOx1 nCoV-19) in healthy adults. Trial participant PBMC samples were collected at day 0 and day 28 after the second dose for TCRbeta chain sequencing. This entry is derived from a study of T cell responses to AZD1222 COVID-19 vaccine listed by TCRdb under 2021. A note on the overall study: TCR sequencing covered more than 230 trial participants: 200 to 220 given two doses of AZD1222 and approximately 26 given two doses of MenACWY control vaccine. Trial participants were enrolled by age into subgroups of 18-55, 56-69 and 70-plus years, and 148, 28 and 57 TCR-sequenced participants, respectively, were included in these subgroups. Paper-wide results and their limitations: Because no day 14 peak-response samples were available, the repertoires could be characterized only after the peak T cell response. Epitopes outside the regions mutated in the B.1.351 and B.1.1.7 variants were reportedly recognized by nearly half of the unique spike-specific TCRs. Most participants were white British and females outnumbered males, and the authors suggested that clonal diversity may have been underestimated. The vaccine-associated CD4 TCRs covered the entire spike protein, and the dominant responses fell in regions 160-218 and 743-854. The 56-69-year group was small, and its depth increase did not reach significance, likely because of low power. Spike-specific TCR breadth and depth rose significantly after two AZD1222 doses compared with day 0 and with MenACWY recipients. Conclusions about previously exposed vaccinees were limited because only six or seven AZD1222 recipients were SARS-CoV-2 seropositive at baseline.

The CDR3 starts with the cysteine, ends with the phenylalanine, and has 11 residues. Only the CDR3 region is kept as DNA, spanning 33 bases read in frame from base 1. CDR1 and CDR2 (SNHLY, FYNNEI) derive from the germline V gene. Trimming at the junction amounts to 4 bases on V and 5 bases on J, and the germline ends lie 2 bases apart. The receptor chain draws on TRBV2 and TRBJ2-2; confidence is insufficient to name the D gene. Sequenced here: peripheral blood, sampled 28 days after the second AZD1222 dose. The sequence was obtained from an adult who received the AZD1222 COVID-19 vaccine. The DNA sequence is given as TGTGCCAGCAGTGGGACCGGGGAGCTGTTTTTT. This sequence encodes CASSGTGELFF.